The 23 T cell receptor beta chains in this list originate from one sample, sequenced in a study of T cells after posttransplantation cyclophosphamide (dated by TCRdb to the mid-2010s). The library relied on the immunoSEQ multiplex PCR assay. TCRdb limited this immuneACCESS table to in-frame rearrangements with V and J called. A share of clones is missing; checked studies link under half to unresolved V genes, and the rest is unexplained. The sample records 25,000 to 35,000 clones, none occurring a single time. 4.8% of the sample lies in the top ten. The material sequenced was PBMCs. These receptors were taken from a woman in her twenties or thirties in good health and a related stem cell transplant donor.

Many counts were recorded for this clone. The J gene is TRBJ2-7, the V gene TRBV14; TRBD1 aligns across 7 bases. The CDR3 runs to 12 residues. The ends lost 8 bases at V and 3 bases at J; junction bases unmatched: 4. The germline V gene encodes CDR1 SGHDN and CDR2 FVKESK. The CDR3 region is CASGDSGYEQYF. The CDR3 DNA reads as TGTGCCAGCGGGGACAGTGGCTACGAGCAGTACTTC.

This clone was detected ten times or more. V is TRBV18 and J is TRBJ2-7; possible D gene TRBD1, 5 bases. CDR1 is KGHSH, CDR2 LQKENI, per germline. The CDR3 length is 14 residues. Trimming stripped 1 base from V and 2 bases from J, with 9 bases between. CDR3 in DNA: TGTGCCAGCTCACCACAGGGGTCCGCCTACGAGCAGTACTTC. Encoded protein: CASSPQGSAYEQYF. Full variable domain (rest looked up from reference TRBV18 and TRBJ2-7): NAGVMQNPRHLVRRRGQEARLRCSPMKGHSHVYWYRQLPEEGLKFMVYLQKENIIDESGMPKERFSAEFPKEGPSILRIQQVVRGDSAAYFCASSPQGSAYEQYFGPGTRLTVT.

Many counts were recorded for this clone. V is TRBV12-3 or TRBV12-4 and J is TRBJ1-4, with D possibly being TRBD1 (5 bases). The CDR3 sequence is 14 residues long. V was pared by 3 bases and J by 7 bases, with 12 bases between. DNA of the CDR3: TGTGCCAGCAGTTTTGAAGGGGCGCGTGAAAAACTGTTTTTT. This gives the protein CASSFEGAREKLFF.

This clone was seen at least ten times. This chain connects TRBV10-3 to TRBJ1-4; D is uncertain. With 0 bases removed from V and 8 bases from J, the gap between germline ends came to 10 bases. Germline V lookup: CDR1 ENHRY, CDR2 SYGVKD. The CDR3 covers 14 residues. In nucleotides, the CDR3 is TGTGCCATCAGTGAGTCTTTCTTAGGGGAAAAACTGTTTTTT. Its translation: CAISESFLGEKLFF.

This clone showed up many times. The CDR3: CASSLRTGGRTEAFF. CDR3 in DNA: TGTGCCAGCAGTTTAAGGACAGGGGGCCGCACTGAAGCTTTCTTT. V is TRBV7-9 and J is TRBJ1-1; 11 nucleotides match TRBD1. The CDR3 runs 15 residues. The trim removed 6 bases at V and 4 bases at J, leaving 7 bases unmatched. Germline CDR1 SEHNR, CDR2 FQNEAQ (reference sequence).

This clone was counted many times. The chain has TRBV7-2 and TRBJ2-3; 9 nucleotides line up with TRBD1. This CDR3 comprises 12 residues. Germline lookup yields CDR1 SGHTA and CDR2 FQGNSA. Germline trimming cut 5 bases from V and 9 bases from J; bases unmatched to any gene: 3. The DNA for the CDR3 is TGTGCCAGCAGCCCGGACAGGGGAACGCAGTATTTT. Protein: CASSPDRGTQYF.

The chain is built from TRBV20-1 and TRBJ1-2; the D gene is possibly TRBD1 (6 bases). The CDR3 runs 11 residues. Germline CDR1 is DFQATT and CDR2 is SNEGSKA (reference sequence). V dropped 6 bases and J dropped 5 bases, with 10 bases sitting between them. This CDR3 is CSAGQQYGYTF. The DNA for the CDR3 is TGCAGTGCAGGACAGCAATATGGCTACACCTTC.

The V and J genes are TRBV13 and TRBJ2-7, with 7 bases identical to TRBD1. The J segment lost 5 bases and the V segment lost 5 bases, leaving 12 bases of the junction unmatched. The germline CDR1 and CDR2 sequences are PRHDT and FYEKMQ (reference sequence). The CDR3 has 15 amino acids. CDR3 sequence: CASSKPHRGFHEQYF. As DNA, the CDR3 is TGTGCCAGCAGCAAGCCGCACAGGGGCTTCCACGAGCAGTACTTC.

Judged by abundance, this clone is medium-sized. The chain joins TRBV6-4 to TRBJ2-6, with 8 bases that match TRBD1. V gave up 6 bases and J gave up 0 bases; unmatched junction bases: 4. The CDR3 covers 16 residues. Germline V gene sequence: CDR1 MRHNA, CDR2 SNTAGT. In DNA, the CDR3 is TGTGCCAGCAGCGGACAGGGAAGCTCTGGGGCCAACGTCCTGACTTTC. This sequence encodes CASSGQGSSGANVLTF.

V and J are TRBV12-3 or TRBV12-4 and TRBJ2-7, with 7 bases that match TRBD1. The CDR3 covers 16 residues. With V trimmed by 5 bases and J by 1 base, 11 bases remained unmatched. CDR3 bases: TGTGCCAGCAGTGACTCGCTAAGGGACAGTTCCTACGAGCAGTACTTC. Its protein product is CASSDSLRDSSYEQYF.

This clone was counted ten times or more. The CDR3, as DNA: TGTGCCAGCTCACCACCATTAGGACAGGGTGGATCCGGGGAGCTGTTTTTT. The encoded protein is CASSPPLGQGGSGELFF. The chain links TRBV18 to TRBJ2-2, with 8 bases lining up with TRBD1. The CDR3 extends over 17 amino acids. The germline V gene has CDR1 KGHSH and CDR2 LQKENI. V was clipped by 0 bases and J by 6 bases; unmatched bases: 9.

This clone was seen a handful of times. The chain combines TRBV15 with TRBJ1-2; D unresolved. The CDR3 is 13 amino acids. Trimming removed 0 bases from V and 6 bases from J, with 8 bases in between. Germline loops: CDR1 LNHNV, CDR2 YYDKDF (reference sequence). The CDR3 is CATSREGLDGYTF. DNA for the CDR3: TGTGCCACCAGCAGAGAGGGCCTCGATGGCTACACCTTC.

This clone occurred many times. This chain connects TRBV2 to TRBJ2-2, with 7 bases fitting TRBD2. Germline values: CDR1 SNHLY, CDR2 FYNNEI. The CDR3 sequence is 14 residues long. V lost 6 bases, J lost 1 base, and 2 bases stayed unmatched. The CDR3 protein is CASRERGNTGELFF. CDR3 sequence (DNA): TGTGCCAGCAGGGAGCGGGGGAACACCGGGGAGCTGTTTTTT.

This clone was picked up many times. This chain uses TRBV2 with TRBJ1-1, with D perhaps matching TRBD1 (6 bases). CDR3 length: 15 residues. V was trimmed by 3 bases and J by 4 bases, leaving 15 bases between them. Per germline, CDR1 SNHLY and CDR2 FYNNEI. CDR3 amino acids: CASSEGEQGFTEAFF. Here the CDR3 DNA reads TGTGCCAGCAGTGAGGGGGAACAGGGATTCACTGAAGCTTTCTTT.

This clone has a count of ten or more. The gene calls are TRBV13 and TRBJ1-3; no reliable D call. V lost 1 base and J lost 2, with 12 bases in between. This CDR3 is built from 16 residues. Germline CDR1 PRHDT, CDR2 FYEKMQ (reference sequence). CDR3 nucleotide sequence: TGTGCCAGCAGCTTAGTCCCCGACAAGCCTGGAAACACCATATATTTT. Residues: CASSLVPDKPGNTIYF.

This clone was seen ten or more times. V is TRBV5-4 and J is TRBJ1-1, with D perhaps matching TRBD1 (6 bases). This CDR3 has 13 residues. Germline lookup yields CDR1 SGHNT and CDR2 YYREEE (reference sequence). V was shortened by 0 bases and J by 4 bases, with 7 bases between the two germline ends. CDR3: CASSLVGATEAFF. In nucleotides, the CDR3 is TGTGCCAGCAGCTTGGTGGGGGCCACTGAAGCTTTCTTT.

This clone came up a few times. J is TRBJ2-2 and V is TRBV5-6; a weak D match, TRBD1 (6 bases). With 2 bases removed from V and 1 base from J, the gap between germline ends came to 6 bases. CDR3 length: 14 amino acids. The germline V gene has CDR1 SGHDT and CDR2 YYEEEE. The CDR3 sequence: CASSLGGNTGELFF. The CDR3 DNA follows: TGTGCCAGCAGCTTAGGGGGGAACACCGGGGAGCTGTTTTTT.

This clone was seen many times. This rearrangement joins TRBV24-1 to TRBJ2-1; D is uncertain. In germline, CDR1 is KGHDR, CDR2 SFDVKD. The V and J ends lost 2 bases and 7 bases respectively, with 11 bases between them. This CDR3 is built from 14 residues. The CDR3 is CATSDYEAPNEQFF. The CDR3 nucleotides are TGTGCCACCAGTGATTACGAAGCCCCGAATGAGCAGTTCTTC.

This clone has just a few counts. The DNA of the CDR3 is TGTGCCAGCAGTTACCTCAGGCCCTCCCACACAGATACGCAGTATTTT. Translated: CASSYLRPSHTDTQYF. This rearrangement joins TRBV6-5 to TRBJ2-3; D not resolved. CDR3 size: 16 residues. Germline CDR1 MNHEY, CDR2 SVGAGI. The ends were cut back, 2 bases at V and 2 bases at J, with 14 bases in the middle.

There are a few counts of this clone. The chain recombines TRBV9 with TRBJ2-3; possible D gene TRBD1, 6 bases. Trimming removed 2 bases at V and 2 bases at J, with 9 bases between. Germline loops: CDR1 SGDLS, CDR2 YYNGEE. CDR3 length equals 14 residues. The CDR3 DNA reads TGTGCCAGCAGCGTGGGACATACCACAGATACGCAGTATTTT. It is translated as CASSVGHTTDTQYF.

This clone has only a few counts. J is TRBJ2-2 and V is TRBV5-4; possibly TRBD1 for D (5 bases). CDR3 length: 13 residues. V lost 6 bases and J 8 bases, leaving 14 bases between the germline ends. Germline lookup yields CDR1 SGHNT and CDR2 YYREEE (reference sequence). Here the CDR3 DNA reads TGTGCCAGCACCCTGAGTGGGGCTGGGGAGCTGTTTTTT. This sequence encodes CASTLSGAGELFF.

In this sample, this clone turned up many times. The chain carries TRBV7-9 and TRBJ1-2; D is perhaps TRBD1 (5 bases). The V gene lost 5 bases and the J gene lost 4 bases, with 11 bases spanning the gap. The CDR3 spans 13 residues. Germline CDR1 is SEHNR and CDR2 is FQNEAQ (reference sequence). For the CDR3, the DNA is TGTGCCAGCAGCCCAGGGATGGTCTATGGCTACACCTTC. Translation gives CASSPGMVYGYTF.

This clone has a handful of counts. The chain joins TRBV13 to TRBJ1-2; 8 positions agree with TRBD1. This CDR3 region has 18 residues. Germline CDR1 and CDR2: PRHDT and FYEKMQ (reference sequence). V was clipped by 3 bases and J by 0 bases; unmatched bases: 12. As DNA, the CDR3 is TGTGCCAGCAGCTTTCCAGGGGGCCCCGCCGTCGCTAACTATGGCTACACCTTC. It translates to CASSFPGGPAVANYGYTF.